Reported below is one T cell receptor (beta chain). The antigen remains undetermined. The immunoSEQ assay was v3. Sequenced by immunoSEQ multiplex PCR; TCRdb stores in-frame clones only, minus some. The sample shows tens of thousands of clones, 71% of them seen only once. This sample stems from a study of TIL therapy for anti-PD-1-resistant metastatic lung cancer. Study details: Median tumor PD-L1 proportion score was under 6.5%.

General study points: Many TIL product clones were absent from baseline tumor, suggesting clonal contraction.

The CDR3 is made up of 17 amino acids. Stated time point: pre-treatment sample, taken before nivolumab and TIL therapy. The tumor samples were excised metastases, mostly pleural nodules or supraclavicular lymph nodes. The rearrangement links TRBV21-1 to TRBJ2-3; no DNA check was done on the table's D call, TRBD1. TRBV21-1 is noted as a pseudogene. The sample here was tumor tissue, taken at baseline. The source of this sequence is a person aged 25-85 years with non-small cell lung cancer. The CDR3 region has the DNA TGTGCCAGCAGCGCAAAAATCCGGGACAGGGTTGGAGATACGCAGTATTTT. It yields the protein CASSAKIRDRVGDTQYF.